These 23 T cell receptor beta chains came from one sample sequenced in a study of response to subunit inactivated influenza vaccine. TCRdb re-called the RT-PCR reads with MiXCR, one entry per CDR3 protein. The sample has about 650,000 distinct CDR3 sequences, around 13% seen once. Sequencing was performed on PBMCs from blood, taken roughly 2 weeks before vaccination. These receptors came from a man over 45 who received an inactivated influenza vaccine.

This clonotype was seen a few times. V gene TRBV10-3 combines with J gene TRBJ1-3; 8 positions agree with TRBD1. Per germline, CDR1 ENHRY and CDR2 SYGVKD. Trimming cost V 6 bases and J 8 bases; bases outside gene matches: 12. This CDR3 spans 15 amino acids. For the CDR3, the DNA is TGTGCCATCAGCACCGGGACGGGGACAGGAGACACCATATATTTT. Translation gives CAISTGTGTGDTIYF.

In its sample, this clonotype was seen a few times. This rearrangement joins TRBV4-2 to TRBJ1-1; weak D call: TRBD1 (5 bases). Trimming removed 0 bases at V and 2 bases at J, with 13 bases between. Germline V gives CDR1 LGHNA, CDR2 YNFKEQ. The CDR3 has 16 residues. Here the CDR3 reads CASSQDRQGFNTEAFF. In DNA, the CDR3 is TGTGCCAGCAGCCAAGATCGGCAGGGTTTTAACACTGAAGCTTTCTTT.

This chain joins TRBV25-1 and TRBJ2-5, with 8 bases lining up with TRBD1. The trim removed 2 bases at V and 7 bases at J, leaving 9 bases unmatched. The CDR3 totals 15 residues. In germline, CDR1 is MGHDK, CDR2 SYGVNS. The CDR3 region is CASSELVTGEWTQYF. The CDR3 bases are TGTGCCAGCAGTGAACTGGTGACAGGGGAATGGACCCAGTACTTC.

The chain recombines TRBV7-3 with TRBJ2-3; D is ambiguous. Per the germline V gene, CDR1 is SGHTA and CDR2 is FQGTGA. The V gene lost 0 bases and the J gene lost 4 bases, with 2 bases spanning the gap. CDR3 length: 12 residues. The CDR3 sequence: CASSLTPDTQYF. CDR3 DNA sequence: TGTGCCAGCAGCTTAACTCCAGATACGCAGTATTTT.

The chain uses TRBV7-2 and TRBJ2-7; D might be TRBD1 (7 bases). V was pared by 4 bases and J by 3 bases, with 19 bases between. Looked up from germline, CDR1 is SGHTA and CDR2 is FQGNSA. The CDR3 is made up of 16 amino acids. CDR3 coding DNA: TGTGCCAGCAGCTCCTCGAGGGGGGACAGCCGCTACGAGCAGTACTTC. It yields the protein CASSSSRGDSRYEQYF.

J is TRBJ1-1 and V is TRBV7-2, with 8 nucleotides matching TRBD1. The CDR3 extends over 16 amino acids. Germline-derived CDR1 and CDR2 are SGHTA and FQGNSA. With 1 base clipped from V and 6 bases from J, the junction kept 10 bases outside the gene matches. CDR3 bases: TGTGCCAGCAGCTTAGACAGGGGGGGCTTACGCTCTGAAGCTTTCTTT. Translating it yields CASSLDRGGLRSEAFF.

This clonotype was recorded many times. This chain joins TRBV6-5 and TRBJ1-4; D call uncertain. This CDR3 has 16 amino acids. CDR1 is MNHEY, CDR2 SVGAGI, per germline. V lost 1 base and J lost 7, with 16 bases in between. The CDR3 DNA is TGTGCCAGCAGTTACTATCGAGGCAGGCATTTTGAAAAACTGTTTTTT. Its translation is CASSYYRGRHFEKLFF.

The sample holds a few counts of this clonotype. The chain is built from TRBV29-1 and TRBJ1-1, with a weak D call TRBD1 (5 bases). V shed 7 bases and J shed 5 bases, with 8 bases lying between them. This CDR3 is built from 10 residues. Germline V gene sequence: CDR1 SQVTM, CDR2 ANQGSEA. The CDR3 sequence: CSGGGTEAFF. As DNA, the CDR3 is TGCAGCGGCGGGGGAACTGAAGCTTTCTTT.

The rearrangement joins TRBV27 to TRBJ2-3, with TRBD2 matching 7 bases. Per germline, CDR1 MNHEY and CDR2 SMNVEV (reference sequence). Losses at the gene ends were 3 bases for V and 4 bases for J; bases not matched to a gene: 1. The CDR3 consists of 13 residues. CDR3 sequence: CASSFRGADTQYF. CDR3 nucleotide sequence: TGTGCCAGCAGTTTCCGGGGGGCAGATACGCAGTATTTT.

Regarding this clonotype: The junction does not match germline at one end; this may be a read error. This sequence joins TRBV20-1 and TRBJ2-3; D possibly uses TRBD1 or TRBD2 (6 bases each). The CDR3 is 15 residues long. Germline lookup yields CDR1 DFQATT and CDR2 SNEGSKA (reference sequence). CDR3 in DNA: TGCTGTGCTAGGGGGGCGCTTGGAATCACAGATACGCAGTATTTT. This gives the protein CCARGALGITDTQYF.

This clonotype was seen a few times. The CDR3, as DNA: TGTGCCAGCAGTTTAGGTCCGGGGACGGGCAGCGAGCAGTACTTC. Its protein product is CASSLGPGTGSEQYF. The chain recombines TRBV12-3 or TRBV12-4 with TRBJ2-7, with D possibly called TRBD1 or TRBD2 (5 bases each). Trimming pared 1 base from V and 6 bases from J, leaving 16 bases between. This CDR3 comprises 15 residues.

This clonotype occurred a few times. CDR3 bases: TGTGCCAGCGACAATACAGGGGATGGCACAGATACGCAGTATTTT. This encodes CASDNTGDGTDTQYF. V gene TRBV2 combines with J gene TRBJ2-3; TRBD1 matches 7 bases. Germline CDR1 reads SNHLY; CDR2 reads FYNNEI. The CDR3 consists of 15 residues. V lost 8 bases and J lost 1; bases outside the gene matches: 9.

This clonotype has more than one count but fewer than ten. The DNA of the CDR3 is TGCGCCAGCAGTTATCACGACGGGGACACCGGGGAGCTGTTTTTT. This codes for CASSYHDGDTGELFF. V gene TRBV5-1 combines with J gene TRBJ2-2; possibly TRBD2 for D (5 bases). The V gene's germline CDR1 is SGHRS and CDR2 YFSETQ. V was pared by 5 bases and J by 3 bases, with 14 bases between. The CDR3 runs 15 residues.

The chain carries TRBV30 and TRBJ2-3, with 7 bases aligning to TRBD1. J lost 1 base, V lost 4 bases, and 8 bases had no gene match. Germline V gives CDR1 GTSNPN, CDR2 SVGIG (reference sequence). The CDR3 covers 15 residues. CDR3 nucleotides: TGTGCCTGGACCAAGCCGGGACAGCGCACAGATACGCAGTATTTT. Translated: CAWTKPGQRTDTQYF.

This clonotype was found a few times. The V and J genes are TRBV4-3 and TRBJ2-1; 8 nucleotides match TRBD1. The V gene end was trimmed by 4 bases and the J gene end by 6 bases; junction bases not matched to a gene: 11. The CDR3 has 16 amino acids. The germline CDR1 and CDR2 sequences are LGHNA and YSLEER. The CDR3 region has the DNA TGCGCCAGCAGCCGGACCCCAGGACAGGGCGGCAATGAGCAGTTCTTC. Protein product: CASSRTPGQGGNEQFF.

There are a few counts of this clonotype. The chain combines TRBV6-1 with TRBJ2-7; 8 positions agree with TRBD1. V shed 10 bases, J shed 4 bases, and the junction held 9 bases outside the gene matches. Germline loops: CDR1 MNHNS, CDR2 SASEGT. CDR3 length equals 13 residues. The CDR3 spells CAIAGQGAYEQYF. CDR3 coding DNA: TGTGCCATAGCCGGACAGGGTGCGTACGAGCAGTACTTC.

The V call is TRBV6-5, the J call TRBJ1-1; D is ambiguous. This CDR3 has 14 residues. Germline V gene data show CDR1 as MNHEY and CDR2 as SVGAGI. Trimming left V 4 bases short and J 3 bases short, with 12 bases between. Here the CDR3 reads CASSFTGGDTEAFF. The CDR3 DNA reads as TGTGCCAGCAGTTTCACCGGCGGGGACACTGAAGCTTTCTTT.

The chain employs TRBV11-2 and TRBJ2-5; D remains unclear. The CDR3 has 13 residues. Germline CDR1 reads SGHAT; CDR2 reads FQNNGV. Deletions cut 5 bases from V and 4 bases from J, with 11 bases between. DNA of the CDR3: TGTGCCAGCAGCCCGGGCACTATAGAGACCCAGTACTTC. Its protein is CASSPGTIETQYF. The full variable domain, rest sourced from reference TRBV11-2 and TRBJ2-5, is EAGVAQSPRYKIIEKRQSVAFWCNPISGHATLYWYQQILGQGPKLLIQFQNNGVVDDSQLPKDRFSAERLKGVDSTLKIQPAKLEDSAVYLCASSPGTIETQYFGPGTRLLVL.

This clonotype was picked up a small number of times. The chain joins TRBV20-1 to TRBJ2-3, with 7 bases identical to TRBD1. V lost 4 bases and J lost 1; bases outside the gene matches: 5. Germline V gene lookup returns CDR1 DFQATT and CDR2 SNEGSKA (reference sequence). The CDR3 runs 14 residues. This CDR3 is CSATGQERTDTQYF. Written as DNA, the CDR3 is TGCAGTGCTACAGGACAGGAGCGCACAGATACGCAGTATTTT.

This clonotype was observed a few times. J is TRBJ2-3 and V is TRBV4-3; D is undetermined. The V gene lost 0 bases and the J gene lost 7 bases, with 8 bases spanning the gap. CDR1 is LGHNA, CDR2 YSLEER, per germline. The CDR3 runs 13 residues. The CDR3 nucleotides are TGCGCCAGCAGCCAAGATCTGGGCCATACGCAGTATTTT. Translated: CASSQDLGHTQYF.

This clonotype was seen only a few times. The gene calls are TRBV10-3 and TRBJ2-5; 7 bases fit TRBD1. CDR1 is ENHRY and CDR2 is SYGVKD in the germline V gene. The CDR3 sequence is 14 residues long. The V and J ends lost 6 bases and 0 bases, in that order; junction bases with no gene match: 4. The CDR3 is CAISEQGYQETQYF. As DNA, the CDR3 is TGTGCCATCAGCGAACAGGGGTACCAAGAGACCCAGTACTTC.

This clonotype was seen more than once but under ten times. CDR3 sequence: CASSKLGFEQFF. In DNA form, the CDR3 reads TGTGCCAGCAGCAAACTAGGGTTCGAGCAGTTCTTC. The J gene is TRBJ2-1, the V gene TRBV27; a possible D gene is TRBD2 (5 bases). Germline CDR1 reads MNHEY; CDR2 reads SMNVEV (reference sequence). This CDR3 is 12 amino acids long. V lost 6 bases to trimming and J lost 10 bases, with 13 bases between them.

This clonotype was observed a handful of times. The rearrangement uses TRBV7-6 and TRBJ2-1; D possibly corresponds to TRBD2 (6 bases). There are 12 residues in the CDR3. The V and J ends lost 8 bases and 7 bases respectively, with 12 bases between them. Per germline, CDR1 SGHVS and CDR2 FNYEAQ. The CDR3 sequence is CASASSGNEQFF. The CDR3 DNA follows: TGTGCCAGCGCGAGTAGCGGTAATGAGCAGTTCTTC.